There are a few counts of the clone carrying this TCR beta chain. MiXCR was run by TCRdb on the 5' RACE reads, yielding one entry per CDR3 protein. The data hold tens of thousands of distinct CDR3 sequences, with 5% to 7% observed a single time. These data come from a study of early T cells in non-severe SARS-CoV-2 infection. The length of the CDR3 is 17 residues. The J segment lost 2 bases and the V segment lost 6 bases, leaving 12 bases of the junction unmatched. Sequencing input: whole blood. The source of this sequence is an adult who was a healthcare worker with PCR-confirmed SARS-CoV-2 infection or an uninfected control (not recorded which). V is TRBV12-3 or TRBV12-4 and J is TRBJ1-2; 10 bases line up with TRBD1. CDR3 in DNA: TGTGCCAGCAGACGGACAGGGGGAAGCTTAGCGAACTATGGCTACACCTTC. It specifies CASRRTGGSLANYGYTF.